The 22 T cell receptor beta chains below come from one sample, sequenced in a study of metastatic and nonmetastatic thyroid tumors. All patients were untreated before thyroid surgery. TCRdb used MiXCR to call clones anew from the PCR reads. The sample has 55,000 to 75,000 clones, about 17% seen once; the top ten hold 10% to 15%. Input material: blood. The receptors here all came from a female donor with papillary thyroid cancer or a benign thyroid nodule (not recorded which). Some clones in this sample may be carry-over from other donors' samples.

This chain joins TRBV20-1 and TRBJ2-5; the D is unclear. The CDR3 is 14 amino acids. Germline V gene sequence: CDR1 DFQATT, CDR2 SNEGSKA (reference sequence). V was clipped by 0 bases and J by 5 bases, with 13 bases between them. The CDR3 protein is CSAREVALPETQYF. CDR3 coding DNA: TGCAGTGCTAGAGAGGTAGCCCTCCCGGAGACCCAGTACTTC.

This clone showed up many times. The junction shows a germline mismatch at one end, possibly a read error. The DNA of the CDR3 is TGTGCCAGCAGCCTTGGGAGGGGGAATTCACCCTTCCACTTT. Amino acids: CASSLGRGNSPFHF. This sequence joins TRBV11-2 and TRBJ1-6, with D tentatively TRBD1 (6 bases). Germline assignment: CDR1 SGHAT and CDR2 FQNNGV. The CDR3 is made up of 14 amino acids.

This clone was found many times. The genes are TRBV24-1 and TRBJ2-2; D might be TRBD1 or TRBD2, each matching 5 bases. In germline, CDR1 is KGHDR, CDR2 SFDVKD. There are 16 residues in the CDR3. Trimming pared 3 bases from V and 3 bases from J, leaving 13 bases between. DNA of the CDR3: TGTGCCACCAGTGATAGGGGAGACGGATACACCGGGGAGCTGTTTTTT. Translated, it gives CATSDRGDGYTGELFF.

Note on this clone: This CDR3 is also generated by other DNA sequences in the sample. The chain has TRBV7-9 and TRBJ2-7; D gene unclear. V lost 0 bases and J lost 7, with 13 bases in between. Germline CDR1 is SEHNR and CDR2 is FQNEAQ (reference sequence). This CDR3 is built from 14 residues. Here the CDR3 reads CASSLAGTQAEQYF. The CDR3 nucleotides are TGTGCCAGCAGCTTAGCAGGTACCCAAGCTGAGCAGTACTTC.

The rearrangement links TRBV20-1 to TRBJ1-1; the D gene is possibly TRBD1 (5 bases). V was cut by 3 bases and J by 7 bases, with 21 bases left in between. Germline lookup yields CDR1 DFQATT and CDR2 SNEGSKA (reference sequence). CDR3 size: 15 residues. The CDR3 loop is CSARGYGRGAFEAFF. The CDR3 DNA follows: TGCAGTGCTAGGGGCTACGGACGGGGCGCTTTTGAAGCTTTCTTT.

This clone occurred many times. This chain connects TRBV27 to TRBJ1-6; TRBD1 aligns across 8 bases. Germline CDR1 is MNHEY and CDR2 is SMNVEV (reference sequence). Trimming at V came to 0 bases and at J to 7 bases, leaving 8 bases not matched to a gene. This CDR3 is 17 amino acids long. The CDR3 DNA sequence: TGTGCCAGCAGTTTATCGAACGGGGGGACAGGAAATTCACCCCTCCACTTT. Protein product: CASSLSNGGTGNSPLHF.

In its sample, this clone was seen many times. The gene calls are TRBV5-1 and TRBJ2-1; 7 bases are a match to TRBD1. CDR1 and CDR2 (germline): SGHRS, YFSETQ. The CDR3 sequence is 13 residues long. Trimming took 3 bases from V and 6 from J; bases not matched to a gene: 3. The DNA for the CDR3 is TGCGCCAGCAGCTCCAGGACAGGCAATGAGCAGTTCTTC. This sequence encodes CASSSRTGNEQFF.

The chain links TRBV10-3 to TRBJ1-5, with a weak D call TRBD1 (6 bases). Germline V lookup: CDR1 ENHRY, CDR2 SYGVKD. This CDR3 region has 14 residues. Trimming took 6 bases from V and 0 from J, leaving 9 bases between them. The CDR3 bases are TGTGCCATCAGAAAGGACAGTAGCAATCAGCCCCAGCATTTT. It specifies CAIRKDSSNQPQHF.

This clone was found a few times. The chain combines TRBV24-1 with TRBJ2-3, with D tentatively TRBD2 (5 bases). This CDR3 comprises 15 residues. Trimming took off 3 bases at V and 0 bases at J, with 9 bases between the two ends. Germline V gene sequence: CDR1 KGHDR, CDR2 SFDVKD. The CDR3 spells CATSDGDYSTDTQYF. The CDR3 DNA sequence: TGTGCCACCAGTGATGGCGACTATAGCACAGATACGCAGTATTTT.

The gene calls are TRBV20-1 and TRBJ1-6, with TRBD1 as a possible D gene (5 bases). The V end lost 2 bases, the J end lost 0 bases, and 11 bases lay between the germline ends. Germline CDR1 DFQATT, CDR2 SNEGSKA (reference sequence). This CDR3 spans 16 amino acids. CDR3 residues: CSARSGGSSYNSPLHF. The CDR3, as DNA: TGCAGTGCTAGATCGGGGGGGAGCTCCTATAATTCACCCCTCCACTTT.

This clone was seen ten or more times. This chain's CDR3 is CASSSLAGAYEQYF. CDR3 in DNA: TGTGCCAGCAGCTCCCTAGCGGGAGCATACGAGCAGTACTTC. The chain couples TRBV7-9 to TRBJ2-7; 10 bases match TRBD2. CDR1 is SEHNR, CDR2 FQNEAQ, per germline (reference sequence). The length of the CDR3 is 14 residues. Germline trimming cut 4 bases from V and 4 bases from J; bases unmatched to any gene: 4.

Turning to this clone: It is unclear where the CDR3 begins or ends on the DNA, so no DNA is shown, and the CDR3 is as TCRdb lists it. The chain is built from TRBV4-2 and TRBJ1-1; no check of the table's D call, TRBD1, against the DNA was made. The CDR3 extends over 17 residues, inclusive of both ends. Germline V CDR1 and CDR2: LGHNA, YNFKEQ. CDR3 amino acids: CSSSQDPWGQGATEALF.

The chain couples TRBV12-3 or TRBV12-4 to TRBJ2-7; D perhaps matches TRBD2 (6 bases). The CDR3 contains 17 residues. Between the trimmed V and J ends, which lost 0 bases and 4 bases, there was a span of 19 bases. The CDR3 loop is CASSLALAMRGSYEQYF. CDR3 coding DNA: TGTGCCAGCAGTTTAGCCCTAGCGATGAGAGGGTCATACGAGCAGTACTTC.

This clone was seen a few times. The chain uses TRBV6-1 and TRBJ2-1, with D maybe TRBD1 (6 bases). The length of the CDR3 is 18 residues. The V gene's germline CDR1 is MNHNS and CDR2 SASEGT. V was cut by 2 bases and J by 5 bases, with 22 bases left in between. CDR3 sequence reads: CASSENYYKWTDNNEQFF. In nucleotides, the CDR3 is TGTGCCAGCAGTGAAAATTACTATAAGTGGACAGACAACAATGAGCAGTTCTTC.

On this clone: Since a much larger clone is just one base distant, this may be a read error. The V and J genes are TRBV11-1 and TRBJ2-1, with TRBD2 matching 7 bases. CDR3 length: 17 residues. Germline trimming cut 5 bases from V and 5 bases from J; bases unmatched to any gene: 15. From germline, CDR1 is SGHAT and CDR2 FQDESV (reference sequence). The CDR3 loop reads CASSPRPAGKTDNEQFF. The CDR3 region has the DNA TGTGCCAGCAGCCCGCGACCAGCGGGAAAGACTGACAATGAGCAGTTCTTC.

This clone was detected ten times or more. This chain links TRBV20-1 with TRBJ2-2; 14 bases are shared with TRBD2. Germline CDR1 and CDR2: DFQATT and SNEGSKA (reference sequence). This CDR3 contains 16 residues. Trimming took 4 bases from V and 3 from J; bases not matched to a gene: 4. This CDR3 reads CSAKTSGRADTGELFF. CDR3 bases: TGCAGTGCTAAGACTAGCGGGAGGGCTGACACCGGGGAGCTGTTTTTT.

This clone has ten or more counts. The chain is built from TRBV20-1 and TRBJ1-2, with 8 bases lining up with TRBD1. CDR3 length equals 12 residues. Germline V CDR1 and CDR2: DFQATT, SNEGSKA (reference sequence). After removal of 5 bases from V and 8 bases from J, the junction contained 7 bases not matched to a gene. In nucleotides, the CDR3 is TGCAGTGCTCCTGACAGGGGCAACGGCTACACCTTC. It is translated as CSAPDRGNGYTF.

This clone was counted at least ten times. This chain connects TRBV2 to TRBJ2-7; D remains unclear. Germline V gives CDR1 SNHLY, CDR2 FYNNEI. Trimming took 5 bases from V and 4 from J, leaving 9 bases between them. The CDR3 is made up of 12 amino acids. CDR3 in amino acids: CASSTSSYEQYF. CDR3 sequence (DNA): TGTGCCAGCAGTACCAGCAGTTACGAGCAGTACTTC. Supplemented by reference TRBV2 and TRBJ2-7, the full variable domain reads EPEVTQTPSHQVTQMGQEVILRCVPISNHLYFYWYRQILGQKVEFLVSFYNNEISEKSEIFDDQFSVERPDGSNFTLKIRSTKLEDSAMYFCASSTSSYEQYFGPGTRLTVT.

This clone was observed at least ten times. CDR3 DNA: TGTGCCAGCAGTTCAAACCGGGACTCCGACTACGAGCAGTACTTC. As protein: CASSSNRDSDYEQYF. The V call is TRBV27, the J call TRBJ2-7; TRBD2 is a possible D gene (6 bases). CDR1 is MNHEY and CDR2 is SMNVEV in the germline V gene (reference sequence). V lost 4 bases and J lost 3, with 16 bases in between. The CDR3 is 15 amino acids.

This clone was seen many times. In nucleotides, the CDR3 is TGTGCCAGCAACCTCCTAGGGGATCCCGGGGAGCTGTTTTTT. This translates into CASNLLGDPGELFF. V is TRBV12-3 or TRBV12-4 and J is TRBJ2-2; the D gene is possibly TRBD1 (5 bases). This CDR3 region has 14 residues. The V gene lost 7 bases and the J gene lost 6 bases, with 15 bases spanning the gap.

This clone was observed at least ten times. This chain connects TRBV18 to TRBJ1-2, with D maybe TRBD1 (6 bases). The germline V gene has CDR1 KGHSH and CDR2 LQKENI. V was shortened by 3 bases and J by 1 base, with 15 bases between the two germline ends. The CDR3 loop spans 16 amino acids. The DNA for the CDR3 is TGTGCCAGCTCACCTGCGACAGGCCAGAATAACTATGGCTACACCTTC. Translated, it gives CASSPATGQNNYGYTF.

At least ten counts were recorded for this clone. This rearrangement joins TRBV6-5 to TRBJ2-2; 9 nucleotides agree with TRBD1. Germline values: CDR1 MNHEY, CDR2 SVGAGI. This CDR3 is 16 amino acids long. Trimming cost V 2 bases and J 7 bases; bases outside gene matches: 8. CDR3 residues: CASSYPGTGPLGELFF. The CDR3 nucleotides are TGTGCCAGCAGTTACCCCGGGACAGGGCCACTCGGGGAGCTGTTTTTT.